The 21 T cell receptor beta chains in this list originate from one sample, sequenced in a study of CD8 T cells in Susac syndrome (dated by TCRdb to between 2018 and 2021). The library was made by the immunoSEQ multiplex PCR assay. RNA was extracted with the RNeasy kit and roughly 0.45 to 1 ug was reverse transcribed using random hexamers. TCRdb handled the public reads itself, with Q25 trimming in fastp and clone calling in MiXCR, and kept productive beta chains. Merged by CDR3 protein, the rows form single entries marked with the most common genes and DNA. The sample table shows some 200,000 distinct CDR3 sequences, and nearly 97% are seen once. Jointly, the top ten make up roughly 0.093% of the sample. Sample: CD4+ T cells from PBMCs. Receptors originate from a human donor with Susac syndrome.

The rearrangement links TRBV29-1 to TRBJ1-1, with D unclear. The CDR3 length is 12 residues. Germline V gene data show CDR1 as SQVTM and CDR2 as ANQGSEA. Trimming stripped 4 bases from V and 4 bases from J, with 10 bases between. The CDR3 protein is CSVAMSGTEAFF. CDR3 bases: TGCAGCGTTGCGATGTCGGGCACTGAAGCTTTCTTT.

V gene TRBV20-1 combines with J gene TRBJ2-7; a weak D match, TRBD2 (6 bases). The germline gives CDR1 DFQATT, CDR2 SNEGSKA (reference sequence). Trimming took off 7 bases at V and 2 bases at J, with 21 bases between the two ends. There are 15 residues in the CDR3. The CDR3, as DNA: TGCAGTGTCGCACTCCCGCGGGGCAGAGCCTACGAGCAGTACTTC. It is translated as CSVALPRGRAYEQYF.

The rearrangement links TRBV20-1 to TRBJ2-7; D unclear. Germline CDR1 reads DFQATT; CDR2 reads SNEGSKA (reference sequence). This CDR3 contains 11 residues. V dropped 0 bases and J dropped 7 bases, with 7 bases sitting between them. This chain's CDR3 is CSARDLGEQYF. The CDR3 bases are TGCAGTGCTAGAGATTTAGGGGAGCAGTACTTC.

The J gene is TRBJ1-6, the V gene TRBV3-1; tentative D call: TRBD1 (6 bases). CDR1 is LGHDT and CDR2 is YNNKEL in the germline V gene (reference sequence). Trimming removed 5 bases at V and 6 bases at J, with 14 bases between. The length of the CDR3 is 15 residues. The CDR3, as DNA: TGTGCCAGCAGCGAACAGGGTTCATTTAATTCACCCCTCCACTTT. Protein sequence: CASSEQGSFNSPLHF.

For the CDR3, the DNA is TGTGCCAGCAGTTACACACCGGGGCCCACCGGGGAGCTGTTTTTT. Protein product: CASSYTPGPTGELFF. V gene TRBV6-5 combines with J gene TRBJ2-2; either TRBD1 or TRBD2 may supply D (5 bases each). The CDR3 covers 15 residues. Deletions cut 2 bases from V and 4 bases from J, with 11 bases between. Germline V gene sequence: CDR1 MNHEY, CDR2 SVGAGI.

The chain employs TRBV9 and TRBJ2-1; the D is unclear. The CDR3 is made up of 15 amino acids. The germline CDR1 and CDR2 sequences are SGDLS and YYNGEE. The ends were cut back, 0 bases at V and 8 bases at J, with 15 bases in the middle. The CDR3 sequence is CASSVGVGQQDEQFF. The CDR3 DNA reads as TGTGCCAGCAGCGTAGGGGTTGGGCAGCAGGATGAGCAGTTCTTC.

The CDR3 DNA sequence: TGCAGCCCGACCCCGGGCACAGATACGCAGTATTTT. This sequence encodes CSPTPGTDTQYF. The chain combines TRBV20-1 with TRBJ2-3; D remains ambiguous. Germline CDR1 reads DFQATT; CDR2 reads SNEGSKA (reference sequence). This CDR3 has 12 amino acids.

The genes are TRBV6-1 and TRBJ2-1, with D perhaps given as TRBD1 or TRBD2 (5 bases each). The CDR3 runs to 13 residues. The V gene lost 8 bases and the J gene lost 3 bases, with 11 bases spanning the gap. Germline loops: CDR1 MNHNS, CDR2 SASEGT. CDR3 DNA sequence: TGTGCCAGCGGCCGGGACCACTACAATGAGCAGTTCTTC. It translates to CASGRDHYNEQFF.

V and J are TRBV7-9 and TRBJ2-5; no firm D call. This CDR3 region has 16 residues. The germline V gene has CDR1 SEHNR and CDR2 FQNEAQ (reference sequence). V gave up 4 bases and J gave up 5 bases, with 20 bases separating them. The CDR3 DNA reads TGTGCCAGCAGCTCCTCCCTGAGTTGGCTGGGGGAGACCCAGTACTTC. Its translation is CASSSSLSWLGETQYF.

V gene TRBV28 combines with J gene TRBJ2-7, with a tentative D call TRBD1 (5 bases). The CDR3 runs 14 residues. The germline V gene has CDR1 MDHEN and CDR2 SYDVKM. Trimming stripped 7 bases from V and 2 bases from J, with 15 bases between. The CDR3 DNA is TGTGCCAGCACCCTGGCACAGGACCCCTACGAGCAGTACTTC. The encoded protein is CASTLAQDPYEQYF.

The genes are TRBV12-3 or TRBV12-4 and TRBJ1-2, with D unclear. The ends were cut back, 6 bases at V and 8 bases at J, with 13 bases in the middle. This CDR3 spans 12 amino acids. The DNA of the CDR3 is TGTGCCAGCAGATCGTCGATGGGGGGCTACACCTTC. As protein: CASRSSMGGYTF.

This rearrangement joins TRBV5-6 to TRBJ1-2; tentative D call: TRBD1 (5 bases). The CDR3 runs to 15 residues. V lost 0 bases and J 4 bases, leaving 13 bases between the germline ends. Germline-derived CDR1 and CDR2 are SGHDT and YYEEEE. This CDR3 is CASSLGGGRTYGYTF. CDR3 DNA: TGTGCCAGCAGCTTGGGGGGCGGGAGAACCTATGGCTACACCTTC. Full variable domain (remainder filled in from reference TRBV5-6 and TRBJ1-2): DAGVTQSPTHLIKTRGQQVTLRCSPKSGHDTVSWYQQALGQGPQFIFQYYEEEERQRGNFPDRFSGHQFPNYSSELNVNALLLGDSALYLCASSLGGGRTYGYTFGSGTRLTVV.

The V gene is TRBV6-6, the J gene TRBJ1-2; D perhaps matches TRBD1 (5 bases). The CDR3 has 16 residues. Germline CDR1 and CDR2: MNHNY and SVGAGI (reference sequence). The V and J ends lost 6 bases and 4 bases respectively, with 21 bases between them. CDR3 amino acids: CASRRDGLDFFYGYTF. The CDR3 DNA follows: TGTGCCAGCAGGCGGGACGGCCTCGATTTCTTCTATGGCTACACCTTC.

In nucleotides, the CDR3 is TGTGCCTGGAGCCGAGCGGGGGGTGGTACAGATACGCAGTATTTT. Its translation is CAWSRAGGGTDTQYF. The chain is built from TRBV30 and TRBJ2-3; 9 bases map to TRBD2. This CDR3 has 15 residues. V lost 3 bases to trimming and J lost 3 bases; unmatched junction nucleotides: 7. Per germline, CDR1 GTSNPN and CDR2 SVGIG (reference sequence). Supplemented by reference TRBV30 and TRBJ2-3, the full variable domain reads SQTIHQWPATLVQPVGSPLSLECTVEGTSNPNLYWYRQAAGRGLQLLFYSVGIGQISSEVPQNLSASRPQDRQFILSSKKLLLSDSGFYLCAWSRAGGGTDTQYFGPGTRLTVL.

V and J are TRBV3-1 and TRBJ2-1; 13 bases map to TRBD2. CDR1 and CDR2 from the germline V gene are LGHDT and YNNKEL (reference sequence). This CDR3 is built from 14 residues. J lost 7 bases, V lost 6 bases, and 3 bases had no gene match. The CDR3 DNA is TGTGCCAGCAGGGGACTAGCGGGGTTTAATGAGCAGTTCTTC. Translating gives CASRGLAGFNEQFF.

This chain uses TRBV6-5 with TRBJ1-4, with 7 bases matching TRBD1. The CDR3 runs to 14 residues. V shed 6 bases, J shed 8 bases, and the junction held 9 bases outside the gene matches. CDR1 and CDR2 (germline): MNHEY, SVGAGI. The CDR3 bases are TGTGCCAGCAGAGCGGGACAGTCTAGGGAAAAACTGTTTTTT. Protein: CASRAGQSREKLFF.

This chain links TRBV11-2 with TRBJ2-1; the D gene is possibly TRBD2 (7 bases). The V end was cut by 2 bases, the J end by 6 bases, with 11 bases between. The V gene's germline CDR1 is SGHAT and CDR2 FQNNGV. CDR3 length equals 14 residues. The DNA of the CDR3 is TGTGCCAGCAGCTTAAACAGGGAGGGCAATGAGCAGTTCTTC. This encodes CASSLNREGNEQFF.

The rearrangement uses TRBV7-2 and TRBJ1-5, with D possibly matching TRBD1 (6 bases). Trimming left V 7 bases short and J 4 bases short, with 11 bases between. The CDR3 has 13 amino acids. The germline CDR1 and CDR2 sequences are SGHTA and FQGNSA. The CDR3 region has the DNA TGTGCCAGCACCGTGGACAGAAATCAGCCCCAGCATTTT. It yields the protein CASTVDRNQPQHF.

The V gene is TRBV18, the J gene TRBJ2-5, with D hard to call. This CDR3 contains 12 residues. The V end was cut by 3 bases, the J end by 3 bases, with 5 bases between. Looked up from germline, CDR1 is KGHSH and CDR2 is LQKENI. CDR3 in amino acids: CASSPNKETQYF. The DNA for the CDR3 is TGTGCCAGCTCACCTAATAAAGAGACCCAGTACTTC.

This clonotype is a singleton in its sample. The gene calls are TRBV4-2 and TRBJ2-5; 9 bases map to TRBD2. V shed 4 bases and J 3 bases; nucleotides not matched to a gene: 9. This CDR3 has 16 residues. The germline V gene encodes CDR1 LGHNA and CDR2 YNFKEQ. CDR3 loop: CASSRGGADKKETQYF. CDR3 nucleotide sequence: TGTGCCAGCAGCCGCGGGGGGGCCGACAAAAAAGAGACCCAGTACTTC.

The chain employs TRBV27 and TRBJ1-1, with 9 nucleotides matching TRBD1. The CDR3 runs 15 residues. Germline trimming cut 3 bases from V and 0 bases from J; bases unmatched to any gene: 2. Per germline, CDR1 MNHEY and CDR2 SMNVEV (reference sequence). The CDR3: CASSFGTGMNTEAFF. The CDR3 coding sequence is TGTGCCAGCAGTTTTGGGACAGGGATGAACACTGAAGCTTTCTTT.